This note documents a single TCR beta chain sequence. Antigen unknown. The sample comes from a study of immune cell composition in non-small cell lung cancer. Study-wide points: Top 10 clone scores and clonality were higher in squamous than adenocarcinoma.

DNA was extracted from unsorted cell suspensions stored frozen. This table comes from immunoSEQ multiplex PCR, and its TCRdb copy is limited to in-frame clones, with some not included. The data hold 3,200 or so clones, with 80% to 85% observed a single time. Germline V lookup: CDR1 MDHEN, CDR2 SYDVKM. The CDR3 extends over 15 amino acids. V lost 3 bases, J lost 2 bases, and 11 bases lay in between. The chain combines TRBV28 with TRBJ1-5; the D gene is possibly TRBD1 (6 bases). The sample taken for sequencing was lung tumor tissue. The TCR sequence derives from a human donor with non-small cell lung cancer. Here the CDR3 reads CASSFLGAGNQPQHF. The CDR3 coding sequence is TGTGCCAGCAGTTTTTTGGGGGCTGGCAATCAGCCCCAGCATTTT.